The next 2 T cell receptor beta chains were all read from a single sample in a study of cytomegalovirus exposure and HLA in healthy donors. TCRdb's copy holds only in-frame clones and misses some; the assay was immunoSEQ multiplex PCR. The sample gives about 50,000 clones, about 92% of which show up once; under 2% is in the top ten. Material: PBMCs. The receptors come from a woman under 30 in good health and CMV-seropositive.

V and J are TRBV6-4 and TRBJ2-1; the match to TRBD2 covers 9 bases. Germline CDR1 MRHNA, CDR2 SNTAGT. There are 15 residues in the CDR3. V was clipped by 2 bases and J by 7 bases; unmatched bases: 6. The CDR3 DNA reads as TGTGCCAGCAGTGACAGTGCGGGGGGGCCAAATGAGCAGTTCTTC. This gives the protein CASSDSAGGPNEQFF.

This chain uses TRBV19 with TRBJ1-5, with TRBD1 as a possible D gene (6 bases). This CDR3 has 15 residues. The V gene lost 3 bases and the J gene lost 3 bases, with 12 bases spanning the gap. The germline V gene encodes CDR1 LNHDA and CDR2 SQIVND (reference sequence). The DNA for the CDR3 is TGTGCCAGTAGTATCTCCAGACAGGACAATCAGCCCCAGCATTTT. Protein sequence: CASSISRQDNQPQHF.